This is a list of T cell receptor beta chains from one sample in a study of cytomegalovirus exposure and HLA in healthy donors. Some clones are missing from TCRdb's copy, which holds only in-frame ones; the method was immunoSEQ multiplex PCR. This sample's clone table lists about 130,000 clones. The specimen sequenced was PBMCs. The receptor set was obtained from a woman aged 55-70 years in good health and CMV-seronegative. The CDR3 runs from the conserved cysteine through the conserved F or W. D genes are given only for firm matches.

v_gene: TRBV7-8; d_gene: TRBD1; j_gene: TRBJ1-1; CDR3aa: CASSLEGAKLRTEAFF; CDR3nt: TGTGCCAGCAGCTTAGAGGGGGCCAAGCTTCGGACTGAAGCTTTCTTT
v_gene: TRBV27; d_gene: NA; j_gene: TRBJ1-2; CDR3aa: CASSPGGLEAQMGGYTF; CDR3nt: TGTGCCAGCAGTCCGGGGGGTCTAGAGGCACAAATGGGGGGCTACACCTTC
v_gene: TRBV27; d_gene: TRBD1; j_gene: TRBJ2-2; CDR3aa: CASRRTGLGTGELFF; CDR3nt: TGTGCCAGCAGAAGGACAGGGTTAGGTACCGGGGAGCTGTTTTTT
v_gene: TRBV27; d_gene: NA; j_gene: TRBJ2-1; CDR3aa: CASSLSPGVPQFF; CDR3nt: TGTGCCAGCAGTTTATCCCCCGGGGTTCCCCAGTTCTTC
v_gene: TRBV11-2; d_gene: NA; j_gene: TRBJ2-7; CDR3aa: CASSLVRGSYEQYF; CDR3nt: TGTGCCAGCAGCTTAGTCCGAGGCTCCTACGAGCAGTACTTC
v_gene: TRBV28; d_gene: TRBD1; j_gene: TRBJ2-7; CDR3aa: CASSGTGGNSYEQYF; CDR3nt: TGTGCCAGCAGCGGGACAGGGGGCAACTCCTACGAGCAGTACTTC
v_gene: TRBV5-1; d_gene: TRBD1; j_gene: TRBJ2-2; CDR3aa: CASRFTGGTGELFF; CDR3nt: TGCGCCAGCAGATTCACAGGGGGCACCGGGGAGCTGTTTTTT
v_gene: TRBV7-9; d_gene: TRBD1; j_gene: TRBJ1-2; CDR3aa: CASSFLRAQGAGYTF; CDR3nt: TGTGCCAGCAGCTTTCTTCGGGCACAGGGGGCTGGCTACACCTTC
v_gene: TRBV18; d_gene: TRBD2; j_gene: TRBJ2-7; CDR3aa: CASSPASGGYEQYF; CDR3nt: TGTGCCAGCTCACCAGCTAGCGGGGGCTACGAGCAGTACTTC
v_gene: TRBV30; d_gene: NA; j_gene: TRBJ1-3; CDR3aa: CAFSGTSGNTIYF; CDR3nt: TGTGCCTTCTCGGGAACCTCTGGAAACACCATATATTTT
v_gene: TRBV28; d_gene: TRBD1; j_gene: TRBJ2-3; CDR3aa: CASISGQADTQYF; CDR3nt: TGTGCCAGCATCTCGGGACAGGCAGATACGCAGTATTTT
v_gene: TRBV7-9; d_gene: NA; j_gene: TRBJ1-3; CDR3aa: CASSLVRTVISGNTIYF; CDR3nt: TGTGCCAGCAGCTTAGTCCGTACAGTCATCTCTGGAAACACCATATATTTT
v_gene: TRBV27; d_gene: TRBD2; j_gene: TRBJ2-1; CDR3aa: CASSFLVASGNEQFF; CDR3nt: TGTGCCAGCAGTTTCCTGGTAGCTAGCGGGAATGAGCAGTTCTTC
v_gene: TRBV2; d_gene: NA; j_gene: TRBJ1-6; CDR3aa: CASSEQGLTSPLHF; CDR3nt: TGTGCCAGCAGTGAACAGGGGCTCACTTCACCCCTCCACTTT
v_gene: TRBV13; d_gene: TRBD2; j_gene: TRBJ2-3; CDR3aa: CASSLVASGSTGTQYF; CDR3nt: TGTGCCAGCAGCCTAGTGGCTAGCGGGAGCACAGGTACGCAGTATTTT
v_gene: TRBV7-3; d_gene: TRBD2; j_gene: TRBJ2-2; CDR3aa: CASSPVRLAGANTGELFF; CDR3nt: TGTGCCAGCAGCCCGGTCCGACTAGCGGGAGCGAACACCGGGGAGCTGTTTTTT
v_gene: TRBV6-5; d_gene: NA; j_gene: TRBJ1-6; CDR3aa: CASSYTTGSNSPLHF; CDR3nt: TGTGCCAGCAGTTACACTACAGGGAGTAATTCACCCCTCCACTTT
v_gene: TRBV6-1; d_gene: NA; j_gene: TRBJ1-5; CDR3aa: CASSEERGQPQHF; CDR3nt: TGTGCCAGCAGTGAAGAACGAGGACAGCCCCAGCATTTT
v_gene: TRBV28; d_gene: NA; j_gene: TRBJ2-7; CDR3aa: CASSLTGYEQYF; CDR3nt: TGTGCCAGCAGTTTGACAGGCTACGAGCAGTACTTC
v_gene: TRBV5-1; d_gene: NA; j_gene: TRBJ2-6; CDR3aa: CASSLNVPAGANVLTF; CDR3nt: TGCGCCAGCAGCTTGAACGTCCCAGCTGGGGCCAACGTCCTGACTTTC
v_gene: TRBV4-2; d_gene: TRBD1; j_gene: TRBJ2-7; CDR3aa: CASSAYRGLEDEQYF; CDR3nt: TGTGCCAGCAGCGCCTACAGGGGATTAGAGGACGAGCAGTACTTC
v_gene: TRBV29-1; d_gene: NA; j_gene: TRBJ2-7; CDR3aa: CSVVDWSGHEQYF; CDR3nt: TGCAGCGTTGTTGATTGGTCTGGCCACGAGCAGTACTTC
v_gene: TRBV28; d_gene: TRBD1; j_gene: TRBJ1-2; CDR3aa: CASSLQQGLEDGYTF; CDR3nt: TGTGCCAGCAGTCTGCAACAGGGGTTGGAAGATGGCTACACCTTC
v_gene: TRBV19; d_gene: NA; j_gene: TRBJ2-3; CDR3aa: CASKNRDTDTQYF; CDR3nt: TGTGCCAGTAAGAACAGGGACACAGATACGCAGTATTTT
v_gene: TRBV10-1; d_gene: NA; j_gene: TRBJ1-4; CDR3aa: CASSQNGLTNEKLFF; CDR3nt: TGCGCCAGCAGCCAGAACGGACTAACTAATGAAAAACTGTTTTTT